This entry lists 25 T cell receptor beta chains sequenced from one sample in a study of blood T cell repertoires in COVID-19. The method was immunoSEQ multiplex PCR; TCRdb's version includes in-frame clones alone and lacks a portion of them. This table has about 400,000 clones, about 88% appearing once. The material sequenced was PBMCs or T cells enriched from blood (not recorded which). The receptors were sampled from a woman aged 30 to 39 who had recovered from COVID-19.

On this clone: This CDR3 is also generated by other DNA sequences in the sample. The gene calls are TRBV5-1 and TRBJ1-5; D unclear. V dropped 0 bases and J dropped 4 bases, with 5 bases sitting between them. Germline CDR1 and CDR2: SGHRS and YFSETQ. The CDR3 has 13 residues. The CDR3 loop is CASSLGPNQPQHF. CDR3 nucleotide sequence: TGCGCCAGCAGCTTGGGGCCGAATCAGCCCCAGCATTTT.

DNA of the CDR3: TGTGCCAGCAGTACTCAGGGCCGCGAGCAGTACTTC. Encoded protein: CASSTQGREQYF. This rearrangement joins TRBV5-6 to TRBJ2-7, with D perhaps matching TRBD1 (5 bases). This CDR3 has 12 amino acids. The germline V gene has CDR1 SGHDT and CDR2 YYEEEE. Trimming removed 5 bases from V and 6 bases from J, with 12 bases in between.

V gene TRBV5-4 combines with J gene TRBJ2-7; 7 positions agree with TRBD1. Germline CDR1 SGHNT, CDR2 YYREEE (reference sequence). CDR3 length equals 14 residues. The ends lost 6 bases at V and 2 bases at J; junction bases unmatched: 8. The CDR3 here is CASNRDRVPYEQYF. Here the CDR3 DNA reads TGTGCCAGCAACCGAGACAGGGTCCCCTACGAGCAGTACTTC. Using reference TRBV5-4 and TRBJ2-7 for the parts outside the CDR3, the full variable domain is ETGVTQSPTHLIKTRGQQVTLRCSSQSGHNTVSWYQQALGQGPQFIFQYYREEENGRGNFPPRFSGLQFPNYSSELNVNALELDDSALYLCASNRDRVPYEQYFGPGTRLTVT.

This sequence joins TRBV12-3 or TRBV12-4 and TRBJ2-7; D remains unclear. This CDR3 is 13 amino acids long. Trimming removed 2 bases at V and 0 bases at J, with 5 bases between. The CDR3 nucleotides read TGTGCCAGCAGTTTAATTAGCTCCTACGAGCAGTACTTC. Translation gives CASSLISSYEQYF.

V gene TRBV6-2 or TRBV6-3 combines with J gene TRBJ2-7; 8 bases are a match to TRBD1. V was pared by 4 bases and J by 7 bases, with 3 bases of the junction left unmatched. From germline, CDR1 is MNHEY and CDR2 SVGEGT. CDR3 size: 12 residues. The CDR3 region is CASSSTGEEQYF. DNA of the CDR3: TGTGCCAGCAGTTCGACAGGGGAAGAGCAGTACTTC.

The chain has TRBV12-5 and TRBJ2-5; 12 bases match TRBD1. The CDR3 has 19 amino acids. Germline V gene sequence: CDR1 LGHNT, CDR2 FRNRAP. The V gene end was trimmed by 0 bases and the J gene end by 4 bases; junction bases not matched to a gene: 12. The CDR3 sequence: CASGLVHFPGQGAGETQYF. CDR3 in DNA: TGTGCTAGTGGTTTGGTACACTTTCCGGGACAGGGGGCTGGAGAGACCCAGTACTTC.

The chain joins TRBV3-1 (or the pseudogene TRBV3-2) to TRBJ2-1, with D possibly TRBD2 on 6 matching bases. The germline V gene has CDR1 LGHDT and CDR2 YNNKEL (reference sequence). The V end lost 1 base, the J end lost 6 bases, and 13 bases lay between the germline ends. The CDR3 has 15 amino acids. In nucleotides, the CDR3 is TGTGCCAGCAGCCAAGTATTCGGGGGAGTCAATGAGCAGTTCTTC. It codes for CASSQVFGGVNEQFF.

DNA for the CDR3: TGCAGCGTTGAAACAGGGACGAACACTGAAGCTTTCTTT. Translated, it gives CSVETGTNTEAFF. The V call is TRBV29-1, the J call TRBJ1-1, with D perhaps TRBD1 (6 bases). The CDR3 covers 13 residues. Trimming shortened V by 2 bases and J by 1 base, and 8 bases separated the two germline ends. Germline V gives CDR1 SQVTM, CDR2 ANQGSEA.

The CDR3 nucleotides read TGTGCCAGCTCACCCAGGACAGGGGGAAGCTATGGCTACACCTTC. Translation gives CASSPRTGGSYGYTF. The V gene is TRBV18, the J gene TRBJ1-2; 10 nucleotides align to TRBD1. Trimming cost V 3 bases and J 4 bases; bases outside gene matches: 5. Germline V lookup: CDR1 KGHSH, CDR2 LQKENI. The CDR3 is 15 residues long.

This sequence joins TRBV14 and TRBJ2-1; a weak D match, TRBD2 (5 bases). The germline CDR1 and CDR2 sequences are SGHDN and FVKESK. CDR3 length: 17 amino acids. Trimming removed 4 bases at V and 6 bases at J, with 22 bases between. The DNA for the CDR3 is TGTGCCAGCAGCCGAACTACATTGGGAGAAGGGTTCAATGAGCAGTTCTTC. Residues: CASSRTTLGEGFNEQFF.

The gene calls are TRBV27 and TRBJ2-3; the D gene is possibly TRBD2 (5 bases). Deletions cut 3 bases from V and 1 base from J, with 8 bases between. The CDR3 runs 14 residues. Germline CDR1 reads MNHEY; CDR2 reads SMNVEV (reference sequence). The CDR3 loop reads CASSLPSRTDTQYF. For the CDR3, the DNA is TGTGCCAGCAGTTTGCCTAGCCGCACAGATACGCAGTATTTT.

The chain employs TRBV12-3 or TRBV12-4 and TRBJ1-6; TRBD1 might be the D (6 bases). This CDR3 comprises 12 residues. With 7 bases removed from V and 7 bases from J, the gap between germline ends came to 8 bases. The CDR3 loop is CASTRGNSPLHF. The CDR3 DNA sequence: TGTGCCAGCACAAGGGGGAATTCACCCCTCCACTTT.

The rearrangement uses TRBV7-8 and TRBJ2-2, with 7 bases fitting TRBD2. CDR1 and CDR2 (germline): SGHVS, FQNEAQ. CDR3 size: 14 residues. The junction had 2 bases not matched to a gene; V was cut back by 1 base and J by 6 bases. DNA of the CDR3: TGTGCCAGCAGCTTAGGTCGGGGGGCCGGGGAGCTGTTTTTT. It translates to CASSLGRGAGELFF.

In DNA, the CDR3 is TGTGCCAGCAGTGTCACCGGGACAGGGACCGAGCAGTACTTC. This encodes CASSVTGTGTEQYF. The V call is TRBV25-1, the J call TRBJ2-7, with 9 bases identical to TRBD1. The CDR3 extends over 14 amino acids. Germline lookup yields CDR1 MGHDK and CDR2 SYGVNS. The V and J ends lost 4 bases and 6 bases, in that order; junction bases with no gene match: 7.

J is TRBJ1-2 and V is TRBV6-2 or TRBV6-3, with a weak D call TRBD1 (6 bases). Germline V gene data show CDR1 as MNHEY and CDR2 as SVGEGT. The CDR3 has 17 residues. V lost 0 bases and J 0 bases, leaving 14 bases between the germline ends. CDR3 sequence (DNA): TGTGCCAGCAGTTACTCGACTTCGGGACAAACTAACTATGGCTACACCTTC. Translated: CASSYSTSGQTNYGYTF.

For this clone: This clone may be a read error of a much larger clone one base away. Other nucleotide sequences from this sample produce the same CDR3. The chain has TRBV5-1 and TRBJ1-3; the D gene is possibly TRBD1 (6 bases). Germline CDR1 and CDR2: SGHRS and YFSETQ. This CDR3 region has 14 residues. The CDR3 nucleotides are TGCGCCAGCAGTTTGGACAGCTCTGGAAACACCATATATTTT. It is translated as CASSLDSSGNTIYF.

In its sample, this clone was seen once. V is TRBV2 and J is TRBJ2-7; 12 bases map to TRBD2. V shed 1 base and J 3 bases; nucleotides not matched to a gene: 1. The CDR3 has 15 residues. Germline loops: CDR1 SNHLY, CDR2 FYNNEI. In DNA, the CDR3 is TGTGCCAGCAGTGAAGGGACTAGCGGGGACTACGAGCAGTACTTC. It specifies CASSEGTSGDYEQYF.

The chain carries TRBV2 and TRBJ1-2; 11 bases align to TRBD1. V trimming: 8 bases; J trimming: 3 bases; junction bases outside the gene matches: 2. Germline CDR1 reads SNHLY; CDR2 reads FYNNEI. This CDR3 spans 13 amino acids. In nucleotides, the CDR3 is TGTGCCAGCGGACAGGGGGCTCACTATGGCTACACCTTC. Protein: CASGQGAHYGYTF.

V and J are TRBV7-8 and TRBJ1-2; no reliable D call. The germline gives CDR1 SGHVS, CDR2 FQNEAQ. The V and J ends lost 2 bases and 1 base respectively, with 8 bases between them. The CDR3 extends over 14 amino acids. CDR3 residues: CASSLTGGNYGYTF. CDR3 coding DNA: TGTGCCAGCAGCTTAACCGGCGGTAACTATGGCTACACCTTC.

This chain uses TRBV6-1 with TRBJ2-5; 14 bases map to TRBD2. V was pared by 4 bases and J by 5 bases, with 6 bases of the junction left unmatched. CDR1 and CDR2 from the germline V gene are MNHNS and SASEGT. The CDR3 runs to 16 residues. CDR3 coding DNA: TGTGCCAGCAGTGGGGGACTAGCGGGGGCTTCGGAGACCCAGTACTTC. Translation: CASSGGLAGASETQYF.

Here the CDR3 reads CASSQDNLGDRVSQPQHF. The CDR3 nucleotides read TGCGCCAGCAGCCAAGATAATCTTGGGGACAGGGTTAGTCAGCCCCAGCATTTT. The chain links TRBV4-1 to TRBJ1-5; TRBD1 matches 9 bases. CDR1 is MGHRA and CDR2 is YSYEKL in the germline V gene. This CDR3 region has 18 residues. The junction had 12 bases not matched to a gene; V was cut back by 0 bases and J by 6 bases.

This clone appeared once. The CDR3 is CASSHWAGGLAQPQHF. In DNA form, the CDR3 reads TGCGCCAGCAGTCATTGGGCAGGGGGTCTGGCTCAGCCCCAGCATTTT. The chain is built from TRBV10-2 and TRBJ1-5; 7 bases are shared with TRBD1. CDR1 and CDR2 (germline): WSHSY, SAAADI. The trim removed 5 bases at V and 6 bases at J, leaving 13 bases unmatched. CDR3 size: 16 residues.

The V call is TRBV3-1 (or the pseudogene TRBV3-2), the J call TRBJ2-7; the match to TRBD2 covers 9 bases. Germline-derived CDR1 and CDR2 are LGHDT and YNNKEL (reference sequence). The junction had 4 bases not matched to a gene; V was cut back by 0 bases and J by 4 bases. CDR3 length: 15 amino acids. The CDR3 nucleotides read TGTGCCAGCAGCCAAGACCCTAGCGGGGTATACGAGCAGTACTTC. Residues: CASSQDPSGVYEQYF.

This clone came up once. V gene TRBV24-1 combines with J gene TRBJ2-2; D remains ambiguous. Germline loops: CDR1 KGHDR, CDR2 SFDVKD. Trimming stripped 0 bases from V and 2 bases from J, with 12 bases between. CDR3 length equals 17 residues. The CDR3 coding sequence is TGTGCCACCAGTGATTTGGTCCAGGCCTCAAACACCGGGGAGCTGTTTTTT. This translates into CATSDLVQASNTGELFF.

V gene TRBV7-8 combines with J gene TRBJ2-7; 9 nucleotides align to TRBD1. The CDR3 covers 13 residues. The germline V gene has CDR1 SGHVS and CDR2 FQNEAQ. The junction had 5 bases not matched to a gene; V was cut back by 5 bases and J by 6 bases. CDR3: CASSHGTGFEQYF. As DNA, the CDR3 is TGTGCCAGCAGCCACGGGACAGGGTTCGAGCAGTACTTC.